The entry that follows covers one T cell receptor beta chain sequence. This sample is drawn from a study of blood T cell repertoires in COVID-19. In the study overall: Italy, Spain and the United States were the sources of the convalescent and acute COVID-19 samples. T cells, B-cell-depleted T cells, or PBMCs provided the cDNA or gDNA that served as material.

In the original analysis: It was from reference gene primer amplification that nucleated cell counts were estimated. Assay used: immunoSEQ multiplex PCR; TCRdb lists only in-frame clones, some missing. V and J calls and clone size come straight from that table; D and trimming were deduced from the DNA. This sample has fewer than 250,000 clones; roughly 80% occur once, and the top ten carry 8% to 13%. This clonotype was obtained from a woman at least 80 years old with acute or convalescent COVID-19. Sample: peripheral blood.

CDR3 amino acids: CASSQDTDRVPHEQYF. Here the CDR3 DNA reads TGTGCCAGCAGCCAAGATACCGACAGGGTTCCCCACGAGCAGTACTTC. This chain uses TRBV3-1 (or the pseudogene TRBV3-2) with TRBJ2-7; TRBD1 matches 7 bases. The CDR3 sequence is 16 residues long. Germline lookup yields CDR1 LGHDT and CDR2 YNNKEL (reference sequence). With V trimmed by 0 bases and J by 5 bases, 10 bases remained unmatched.